This T cell receptor beta chain was recovered during a study of response to subunit inactivated influenza vaccine. TCRdb recomputed calls from the RT-PCR reads with MiXCR, one row per CDR3 protein. The sample lists roughly 500,000 distinct CDR3 sequences, under 30% occurring once. The V end lost 11 bases, the J end lost 6 bases, and 8 bases lay between the germline ends. CDR3 size: 10 residues. The germline CDR1 and CDR2 sequences are SEHNR and FQNEAQ (reference sequence). The same specimen was also included in a second study, on T cells expressing NK-cell markers. That paper notes: Scientists made TCR beta cDNA using 5'RACE template switching with UMIs. The authors sequenced eight donors, of whom seven were HCMV-seropositive and one was seronegative. Of the CD8+ T cells in about 6 donors, roughly 1.0-7.0% belonged to dominant NKG2C+ clonotypes. In several donors, dominant clonotypes made up roughly 25-60.1% of CD3+CD56-NKG2C+ cells. It remained uncertain whether the expanded NKG2C+ T cell clones were specific for HCMV antigens.

Sequenced here: CD4+ T cells sorted from PBMCs, sampled 11 to 12 days after vaccination. The rearrangement links TRBV7-9 to TRBJ2-1; a possible D gene is TRBD2 (6 bases). The TCR comes from a man in his fifties or sixties who received an inactivated influenza vaccine. The CDR3 bases are TGTGCCTTCGGGGGCAATGAGCAGTTCTTC. Protein: CAFGGNEQFF.